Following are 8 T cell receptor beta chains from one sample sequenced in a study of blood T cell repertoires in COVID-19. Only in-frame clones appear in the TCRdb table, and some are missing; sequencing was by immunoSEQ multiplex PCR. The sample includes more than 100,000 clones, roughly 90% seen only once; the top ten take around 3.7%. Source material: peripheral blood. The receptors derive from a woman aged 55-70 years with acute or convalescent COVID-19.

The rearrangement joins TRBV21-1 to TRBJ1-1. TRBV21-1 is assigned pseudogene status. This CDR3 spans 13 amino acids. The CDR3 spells CASSRGVNTEAFF. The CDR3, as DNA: TGTGCCAGCAGCCGGGGAGTGAACACTGAAGCTTTCTTT.

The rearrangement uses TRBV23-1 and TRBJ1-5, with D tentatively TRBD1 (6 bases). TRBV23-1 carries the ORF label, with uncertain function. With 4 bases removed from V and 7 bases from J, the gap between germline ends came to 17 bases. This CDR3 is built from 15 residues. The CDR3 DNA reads TGCGCCAGCAGTCGATCCTACAGGGCTCGACAGCCCCAGCATTTT. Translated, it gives CASSRSYRARQPQHF.

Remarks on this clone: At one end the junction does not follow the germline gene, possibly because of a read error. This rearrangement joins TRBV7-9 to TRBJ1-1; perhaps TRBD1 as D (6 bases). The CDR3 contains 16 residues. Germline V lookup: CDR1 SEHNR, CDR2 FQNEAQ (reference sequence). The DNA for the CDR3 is TGTGCCAGCAGCTCCTGGGCGGGGGGGCTGAAGACTGAAGCTTTCTTT. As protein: CASSSWAGGLKTEAFF.

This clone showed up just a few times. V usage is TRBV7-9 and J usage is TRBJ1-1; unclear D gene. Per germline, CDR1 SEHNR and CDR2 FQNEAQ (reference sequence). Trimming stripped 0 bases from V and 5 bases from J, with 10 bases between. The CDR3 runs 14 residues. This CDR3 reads CASSLASGGTEAFF. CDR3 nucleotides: TGTGCCAGCAGCTTAGCTTCCGGCGGGACTGAAGCTTTCTTT.

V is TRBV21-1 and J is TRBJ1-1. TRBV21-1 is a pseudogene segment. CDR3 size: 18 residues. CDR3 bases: TGTGCCAGCAGCTTACCCGGAGGGTTGCAGAGGGTGAACACTGAAGCTTTCTTT. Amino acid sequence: CASSLPGGLQRVNTEAFF.

CDR3 in amino acids: CASSETGGINGYTF. CDR3 in DNA: TGTGCCAGCAGTGAAACAGGGGGAATCAATGGCTACACCTTC. This sequence joins TRBV25-1 and TRBJ1-2; 8 bases map to TRBD1. V was clipped by 2 bases and J by 6 bases; unmatched bases: 5. CDR1 is MGHDK and CDR2 is SYGVNS in the germline V gene. The CDR3 has 14 amino acids.

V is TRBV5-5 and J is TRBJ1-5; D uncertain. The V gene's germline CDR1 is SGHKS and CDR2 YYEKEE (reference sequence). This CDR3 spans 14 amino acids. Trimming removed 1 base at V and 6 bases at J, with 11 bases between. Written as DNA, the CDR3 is TGTGCCAGCAGCTTGTTGTCGGGGAGTCAGCCCCAGCATTTT. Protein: CASSLLSGSQPQHF.

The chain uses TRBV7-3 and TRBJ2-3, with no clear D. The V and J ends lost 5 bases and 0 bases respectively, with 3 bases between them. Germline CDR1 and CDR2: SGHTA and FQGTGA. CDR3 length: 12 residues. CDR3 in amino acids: CASSQSTDTQYF. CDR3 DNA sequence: TGTGCCAGCAGCCAGAGCACAGATACGCAGTATTTT.